This TCR beta chain emerged from a study of identical twins. MiXCR was run by TCRdb on the 5' RACE reads, yielding one entry per CDR3 protein. The sample contains 430,000 or so distinct CDR3 sequences, 20% to 30% of which appear only once. V shed 2 bases, J shed 8 bases, and the junction held 13 bases outside the gene matches. CDR3 length equals 18 residues. Germline V gene sequence: CDR1 MNHEY, CDR2 SVGAGI. With regard to this clonotype: Its matching antigen is unknown.

Findings of the study overall: Twins shared beta out-of-frame sequences in excess, but this excess was weaker. Fewer insertions marked abundant cord blood beta clonotypes; young adult naive trended weakly, memory not at all.

The same sample was also used in a study of T cells expressing NK-cell markers. From that paper: Sorting was limited to alpha-beta TCR-expressing T cells with an anti-gamma-delta TCR antibody in several experiments.

The sequence came from a woman aged 18-35 years in good health. The rearrangement uses TRBV6-5 and TRBJ2-1, with TRBD2 matching 12 bases. The sample taken for sequencing was CD4+ T cells sorted from blood. CDR3 region: CASSYRLAGGTSPHEQFF. In nucleotides, the CDR3 is TGTGCCAGCAGTTACCGGCTAGCGGGAGGGACCTCCCCCCATGAGCAGTTCTTC.